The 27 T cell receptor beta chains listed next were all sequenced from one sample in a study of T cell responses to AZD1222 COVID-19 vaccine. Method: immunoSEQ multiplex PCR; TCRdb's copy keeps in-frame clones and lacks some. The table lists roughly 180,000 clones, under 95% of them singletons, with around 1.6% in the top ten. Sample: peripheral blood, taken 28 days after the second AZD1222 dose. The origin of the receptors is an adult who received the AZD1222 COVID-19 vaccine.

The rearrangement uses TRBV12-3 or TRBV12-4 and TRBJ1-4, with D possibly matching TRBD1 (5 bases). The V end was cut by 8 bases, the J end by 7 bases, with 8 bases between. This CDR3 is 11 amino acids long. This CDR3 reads CASGDGEKLFF. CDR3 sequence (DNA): TGTGCCAGCGGGGACGGTGAAAAACTGTTTTTT.

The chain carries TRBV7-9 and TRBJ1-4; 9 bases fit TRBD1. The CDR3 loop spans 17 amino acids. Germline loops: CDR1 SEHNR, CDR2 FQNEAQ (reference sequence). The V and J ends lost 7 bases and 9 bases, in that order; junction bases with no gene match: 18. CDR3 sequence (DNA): TGTGCCAGCACCGAAACAGGGGGACAGGGCACAAGGAAAAAACTGTTTTTT. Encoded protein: CASTETGGQGTRKKLFF.

The CDR3 sequence: CASSLTSGTEDTQYF. The CDR3, as DNA: TGTGCCAGCAGCTTAACTAGCGGGACGGAAGATACGCAGTATTTT. The rearrangement joins TRBV7-7 to TRBJ2-3, with 10 bases lining up with TRBD2. J lost 5 bases, V lost 2 bases, and 4 bases had no gene match. This CDR3 has 15 amino acids. Germline-derived CDR1 and CDR2 are SSHAT and FNYEAQ (reference sequence).

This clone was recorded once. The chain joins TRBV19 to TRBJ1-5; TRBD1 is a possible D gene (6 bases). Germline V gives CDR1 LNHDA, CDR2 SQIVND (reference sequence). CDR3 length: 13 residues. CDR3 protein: CATGGGGNQPQHF. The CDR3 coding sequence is TGTGCTACAGGAGGGGGTGGCAATCAGCCCCAGCATTTT.

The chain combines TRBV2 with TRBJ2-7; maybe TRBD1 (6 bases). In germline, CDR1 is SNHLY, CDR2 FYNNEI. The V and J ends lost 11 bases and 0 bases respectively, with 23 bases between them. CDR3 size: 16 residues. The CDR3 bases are TGTGCCGGAGACCGTTCACACGACAGGAGCTCCTACGAGCAGTACTTC. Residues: CAGDRSHDRSSYEQYF.

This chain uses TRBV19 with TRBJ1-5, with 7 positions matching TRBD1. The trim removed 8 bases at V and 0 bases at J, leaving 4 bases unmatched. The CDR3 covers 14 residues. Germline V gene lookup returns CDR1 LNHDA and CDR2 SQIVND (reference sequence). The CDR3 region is CASWGQYSNQPQHF. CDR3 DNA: TGTGCCAGTTGGGGACAGTATAGCAATCAGCCCCAGCATTTT.

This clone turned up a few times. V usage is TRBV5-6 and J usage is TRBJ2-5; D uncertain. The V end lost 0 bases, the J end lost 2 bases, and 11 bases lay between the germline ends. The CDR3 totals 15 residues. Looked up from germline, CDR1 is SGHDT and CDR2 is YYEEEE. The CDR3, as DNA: TGTGCCAGCAGCTTGGTTATAGGATCACAAGAGACCCAGTACTTC. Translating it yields CASSLVIGSQETQYF.

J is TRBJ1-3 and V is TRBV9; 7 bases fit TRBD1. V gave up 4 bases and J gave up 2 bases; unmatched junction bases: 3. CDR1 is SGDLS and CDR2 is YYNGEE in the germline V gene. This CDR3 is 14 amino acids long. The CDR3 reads CASSTGETGNTIYF. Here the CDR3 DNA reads TGTGCCAGCAGCACAGGGGAAACTGGAAACACCATATATTTT.

CDR3: CASSPGGTGGYEQYF. The CDR3 DNA reads as TGTGCCAGCTCACCAGGGGGGACAGGGGGCTACGAGCAGTACTTC. The J gene is TRBJ2-7, the V gene TRBV18; 11 bases map to TRBD1. J was trimmed by 3 bases and V by 2 bases; bases with no gene match: 3. The CDR3 is 15 amino acids. The germline V gene has CDR1 KGHSH and CDR2 LQKENI.

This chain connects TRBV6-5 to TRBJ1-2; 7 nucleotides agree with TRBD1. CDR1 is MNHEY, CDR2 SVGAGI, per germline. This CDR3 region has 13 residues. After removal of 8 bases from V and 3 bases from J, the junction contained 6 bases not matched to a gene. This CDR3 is CASCTGTDYGYTF. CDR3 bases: TGTGCCAGCTGCACCGGGACAGACTATGGCTACACCTTC.

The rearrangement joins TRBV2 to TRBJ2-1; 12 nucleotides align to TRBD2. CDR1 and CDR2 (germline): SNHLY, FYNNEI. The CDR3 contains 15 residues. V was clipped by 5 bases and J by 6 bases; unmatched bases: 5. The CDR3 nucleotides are TGTGCCAGCAGTCTGACTAGCGGGAGTTTCAATGAGCAGTTCTTC. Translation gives CASSLTSGSFNEQFF.

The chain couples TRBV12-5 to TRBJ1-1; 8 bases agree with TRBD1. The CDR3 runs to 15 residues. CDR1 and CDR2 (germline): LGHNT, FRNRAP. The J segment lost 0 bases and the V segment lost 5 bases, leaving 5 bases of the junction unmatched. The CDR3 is CASGKTGALNTEAFF. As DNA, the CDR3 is TGTGCTAGTGGTAAGACAGGGGCCTTGAACACTGAAGCTTTCTTT.

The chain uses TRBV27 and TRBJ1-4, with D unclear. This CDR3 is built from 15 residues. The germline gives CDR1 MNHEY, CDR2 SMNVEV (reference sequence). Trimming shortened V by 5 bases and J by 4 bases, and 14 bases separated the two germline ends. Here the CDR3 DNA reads TGTGCCAGCAGTCCCTCAATGGCCTATAATGAAAAACTGTTTTTT. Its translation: CASSPSMAYNEKLFF.

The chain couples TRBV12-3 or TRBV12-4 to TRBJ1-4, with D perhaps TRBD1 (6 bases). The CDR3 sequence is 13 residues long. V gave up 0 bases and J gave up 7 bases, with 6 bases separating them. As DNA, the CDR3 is TGTGCCAGCAGTTTAGCAGGGGGTGAAAAACTGTTTTTT. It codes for CASSLAGGEKLFF.

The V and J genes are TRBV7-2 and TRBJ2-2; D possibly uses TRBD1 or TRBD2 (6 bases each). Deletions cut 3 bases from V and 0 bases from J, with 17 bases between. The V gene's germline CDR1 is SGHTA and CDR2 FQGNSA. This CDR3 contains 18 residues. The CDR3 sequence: CASSFYGWGATNTGELFF. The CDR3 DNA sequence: TGTGCCAGCAGCTTCTACGGGTGGGGGGCCACGAACACCGGGGAGCTGTTTTTT.

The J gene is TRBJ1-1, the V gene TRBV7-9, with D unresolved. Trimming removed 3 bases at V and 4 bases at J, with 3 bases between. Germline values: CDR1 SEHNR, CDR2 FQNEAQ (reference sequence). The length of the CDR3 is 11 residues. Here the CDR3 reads CASSFTTEAFF. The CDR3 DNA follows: TGTGCCAGCAGCTTTACCACTGAAGCTTTCTTT.

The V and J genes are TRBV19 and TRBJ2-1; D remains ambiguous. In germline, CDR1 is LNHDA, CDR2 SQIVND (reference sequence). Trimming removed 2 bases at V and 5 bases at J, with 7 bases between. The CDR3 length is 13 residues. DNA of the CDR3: TGTGCCAGTAGTATAACAGCTGACAATGAGCAGTTCTTC. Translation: CASSITADNEQFF.

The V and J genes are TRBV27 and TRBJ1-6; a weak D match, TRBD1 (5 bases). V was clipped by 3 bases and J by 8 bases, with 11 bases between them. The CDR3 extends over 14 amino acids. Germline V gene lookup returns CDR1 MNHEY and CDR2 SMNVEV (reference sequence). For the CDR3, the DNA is TGTGCCAGCAGTTTCGGCCAGGGTTATTCACCCCTCCACTTT. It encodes CASSFGQGYSPLHF.

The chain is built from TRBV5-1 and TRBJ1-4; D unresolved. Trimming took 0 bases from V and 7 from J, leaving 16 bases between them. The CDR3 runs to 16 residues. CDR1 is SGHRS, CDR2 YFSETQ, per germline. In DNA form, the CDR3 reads TGCGCCAGCAGCTTGGCCCCTCCGGGTATGGGTGAAAAACTGTTTTTT. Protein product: CASSLAPPGMGEKLFF.

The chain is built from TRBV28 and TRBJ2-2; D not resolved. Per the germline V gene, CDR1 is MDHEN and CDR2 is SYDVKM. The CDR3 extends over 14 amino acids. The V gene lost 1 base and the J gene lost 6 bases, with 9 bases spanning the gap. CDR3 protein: CASSLLVPPGELFF. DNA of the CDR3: TGTGCCAGCAGTTTATTAGTCCCGCCCGGGGAGCTGTTTTTT.

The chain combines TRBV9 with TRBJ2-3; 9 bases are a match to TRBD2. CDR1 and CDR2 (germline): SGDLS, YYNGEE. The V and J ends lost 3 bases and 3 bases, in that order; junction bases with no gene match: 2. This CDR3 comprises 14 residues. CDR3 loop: CASSASGMTDTQYF. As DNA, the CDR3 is TGTGCCAGCAGCGCTAGCGGGATGACAGATACGCAGTATTTT.

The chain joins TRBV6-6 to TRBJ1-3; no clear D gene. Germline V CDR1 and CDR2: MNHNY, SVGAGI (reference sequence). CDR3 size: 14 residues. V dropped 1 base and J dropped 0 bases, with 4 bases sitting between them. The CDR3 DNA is TGTGCCAGCAGTTACTACAGCTCTGGAAACACCATATATTTT. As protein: CASSYYSSGNTIYF.

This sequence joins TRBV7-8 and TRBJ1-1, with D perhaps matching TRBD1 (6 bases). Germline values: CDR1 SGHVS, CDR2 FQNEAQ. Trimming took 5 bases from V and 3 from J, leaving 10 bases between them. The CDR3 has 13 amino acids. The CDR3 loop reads CASSRGQYTEAFF. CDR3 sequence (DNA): TGTGCCAGCAGCCGCGGACAGTACACTGAAGCTTTCTTT. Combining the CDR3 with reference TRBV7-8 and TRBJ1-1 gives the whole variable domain GAGVSQSPRYKVAKRGQDVALRCDPISGHVSLFWYQQALGQGPEFLTYFQNEAQLDKSGLPSDRFFAERPEGSVSTLKIQRTQQEDSAVYLCASSRGQYTEAFFGQGTRLTVV.

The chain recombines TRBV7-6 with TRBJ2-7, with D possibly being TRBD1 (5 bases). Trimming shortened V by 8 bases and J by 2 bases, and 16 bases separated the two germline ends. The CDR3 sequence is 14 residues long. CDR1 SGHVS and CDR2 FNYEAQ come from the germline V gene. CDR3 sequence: CASAPSSGTYEQYF. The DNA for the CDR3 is TGTGCCAGCGCCCCCTCGTCAGGGACCTACGAGCAGTACTTC.

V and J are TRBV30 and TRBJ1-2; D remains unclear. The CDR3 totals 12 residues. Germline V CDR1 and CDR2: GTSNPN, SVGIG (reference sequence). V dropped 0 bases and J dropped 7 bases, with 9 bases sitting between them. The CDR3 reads CAWSVALAGYTF. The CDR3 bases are TGTGCCTGGAGTGTAGCGCTGGCTGGCTACACCTTC.

DNA of the CDR3: TGTGCCAGCAGCCTGGGACAGGGAGGAAACACCATATATTTT. It translates to CASSLGQGGNTIYF. The chain combines TRBV5-6 with TRBJ1-3; 9 nucleotides align to TRBD1. Trimming took 4 bases from V and 4 from J; bases not matched to a gene: 3. This CDR3 has 14 amino acids. The germline CDR1 and CDR2 sequences are SGHDT and YYEEEE.

The CDR3 nucleotides read TGTGCCAGCAGTTTAGTAGACAGGGGGCTTTCTGAAGCTTTCTTT. As protein: CASSLVDRGLSEAFF. The chain couples TRBV28 to TRBJ1-1, with 10 bases aligning to TRBD1. With V trimmed by 2 bases and J by 6 bases, 6 bases remained unmatched. CDR3 length: 15 residues. Per germline, CDR1 MDHEN and CDR2 SYDVKM.